The next 32 T cell receptor beta chains were all read from a single sample in a study of blood T cell repertoires in COVID-19. TCRdb's table, derived via immunoSEQ multiplex PCR, lists solely in-frame clones and lacks some. The table lists approximately 250,000 clones, 70% to 90% of them singletons. Material: PBMCs or T cells enriched from blood (not recorded which). The receptors were gathered from a young woman with acute COVID-19.

The chain has TRBV15 and TRBJ2-7; D is ambiguous. With 0 bases removed from V and 6 bases from J, the gap between germline ends came to 6 bases. The CDR3 is made up of 12 amino acids. In germline, CDR1 is LNHNV, CDR2 YYDKDF (reference sequence). Written as DNA, the CDR3 is TGTGCCACCAGCAGAGATCGCGGCGAGCAGTACTTC. This sequence encodes CATSRDRGEQYF.

The gene calls are TRBV5-6 and TRBJ1-4, with D unresolved. The germline gives CDR1 SGHDT, CDR2 YYEEEE. Trimming pared 2 bases from V and 6 bases from J, leaving 14 bases between. The CDR3 covers 15 residues. CDR3 nucleotides: TGTGCCAGCAGCTTCTGGACCGAGGGTCATGAAAAACTGTTTTTT. It specifies CASSFWTEGHEKLFF.

This chain joins TRBV5-1 and TRBJ2-7; 8 bases fit TRBD1. Looked up from germline, CDR1 is SGHRS and CDR2 is YFSETQ. The CDR3 is 15 residues long. After removal of 4 bases from V and 2 bases from J, the junction contained 8 bases not matched to a gene. The chain's CDR3 is CASSQTGAPAYEQYF. CDR3 coding DNA: TGCGCCAGCAGCCAGACAGGGGCCCCCGCCTACGAGCAGTACTTC. The full variable domain, in which reference TRBV5-1 and TRBJ2-7 provide the parts outside the CDR3, is KAGVTQTPRYLIKTRGQQVTLSCSPISGHRSVSWYQQTPGQGLQFLFEYFSETQRNKGNFPGRFSGRQFSNSRSEMNVSTLELGDSALYLCASSQTGAPAYEQYFGPGTRLTVT.

This clone was counted only a few times. The chain has TRBV14 and TRBJ2-2; the match to TRBD1 covers 10 bases. Germline V gene sequence: CDR1 SGHDN, CDR2 FVKESK. Trimming removed 1 base from V and 6 bases from J; junction bases left unmatched: 2. There are 15 residues in the CDR3. CDR3 nucleotide sequence: TGTGCCAGCAGCCAAGGGACAGGGGGGTCCGGGGAGCTGTTTTTT. It specifies CASSQGTGGSGELFF. The full variable domain, its missing parts supplied by reference TRBV14 and TRBJ2-2, is EAGVTQFPSHSVIEKGQTVTLRCDPISGHDNLYWYRRVMGKEIKFLLHFVKESKQDESGMPNNRFLAERTGGTYSTLKVQPAELEDSGVYFCASSQGTGGSGELFFGEGSRLTVL.

CDR3 bases: TGCGCCAGCAGTCTCAGTGGGGCGGCGTACACCGGGGAGCTGTTTTTT. Amino acids: CASSLSGAAYTGELFF. The gene calls are TRBV4-1 and TRBJ2-2; D is perhaps TRBD1 (5 bases). The CDR3 is 16 amino acids. The germline gives CDR1 MGHRA, CDR2 YSYEKL. With 6 bases removed from V and 3 bases from J, the gap between germline ends came to 17 bases.

The genes are TRBV15 and TRBJ2-7; 7 positions match TRBD2. With V trimmed by 4 bases and J by 2 bases, 5 bases remained unmatched. CDR1 is LNHNV, CDR2 YYDKDF, per germline (reference sequence). The CDR3 is 14 residues long. The CDR3 DNA reads TGTGCCACCAGCAAACCTAGCGGCGCCTACGAGCAGTACTTC. Its translation is CATSKPSGAYEQYF.

The genes are TRBV18 and TRBJ2-2; no firm D call. CDR3 length: 16 residues. The V end lost 0 bases, the J end lost 1 base, and 9 bases lay between the germline ends. CDR1 KGHSH and CDR2 LQKENI come from the germline V gene. For the CDR3, the DNA is TGTGCCAGCTCACCACCCCCTCCCCTGAACACCGGGGAGCTGTTTTTT. Its protein is CASSPPPPLNTGELFF.

This clone occurred a few times. The V call is TRBV19, the J call TRBJ1-1; 10 bases match TRBD1. Germline CDR1 and CDR2: LNHDA and SQIVND (reference sequence). The CDR3 is 14 residues long. The junction had 8 bases not matched to a gene; V was cut back by 6 bases and J by 7 bases. This CDR3 reads CASSQTGGGGEAFF. CDR3 DNA: TGTGCCAGTAGCCAGACAGGGGGCGGGGGTGAAGCTTTCTTT.

The chain combines TRBV5-1 with TRBJ1-5; 9 bases are shared with TRBD1. The CDR3 covers 16 residues. V shed 4 bases and J 7 bases; nucleotides not matched to a gene: 12. Germline CDR1 SGHRS, CDR2 YFSETQ. CDR3 residues: CASSQTRDRDGQPQHF. The CDR3, as DNA: TGCGCCAGCAGCCAAACCCGGGACAGGGATGGCCAGCCCCAGCATTTT.

Turning to this clone: With a far larger clone one base away, a read error is the likely cause. The V and J genes are TRBV28 and TRBJ2-7; tentative D call: TRBD1 (6 bases). CDR3 length equals 13 residues. V lost 5 bases, J lost 0 bases, and 8 bases lay in between. The germline CDR1 and CDR2 sequences are MDHEN and SYDVKM. In nucleotides, the CDR3 is TGTGCCAGCAGTGTGGACAGCTCCTACGAGCAGTACTTC. Its translation is CASSVDSSYEQYF.

This sequence joins TRBV2 and TRBJ1-5, with a tentative D call TRBD1 (6 bases). The V and J ends lost 4 bases and 7 bases respectively, with 14 bases between them. The CDR3 consists of 14 residues. CDR1 is SNHLY and CDR2 is FYNNEI in the germline V gene. The CDR3 coding sequence is TGTGCCAGCAGTGGAATTAGGGGGAAGCAGCCCCAGCATTTT. Protein sequence: CASSGIRGKQPQHF.

The V gene is TRBV27, the J gene TRBJ1-2; 8 positions match TRBD1. With 4 bases clipped from V and 0 bases from J, the junction kept 4 bases outside the gene matches. The CDR3 consists of 15 residues. CDR1 and CDR2 (germline): MNHEY, SMNVEV (reference sequence). The CDR3 loop is CASSSGTGANYGYTF. In DNA form, the CDR3 reads TGTGCCAGCAGTTCCGGGACAGGAGCTAACTATGGCTACACCTTC.

This rearrangement joins TRBV9 to TRBJ2-1; 8 bases match TRBD2. This CDR3 comprises 16 residues. V shed 7 bases and J 3 bases; nucleotides not matched to a gene: 12. Per the germline V gene, CDR1 is SGDLS and CDR2 is YYNGEE. The CDR3 DNA is TGTGCCAGCGAGGCCCTAAGCGGGAGCCACTACAATGAGCAGTTCTTC. Amino acids: CASEALSGSHYNEQFF.

V is TRBV3-1 (or the pseudogene TRBV3-2) and J is TRBJ1-5; 7 bases are a match to TRBD1. Germline CDR1 reads LGHDT; CDR2 reads YNNKEL (reference sequence). The CDR3 consists of 16 residues. J was trimmed by 2 bases and V by 1 base; bases with no gene match: 5. CDR3 residues: CASSQGYRGGNQPQHF. CDR3 DNA sequence: TGTGCCAGCAGCCAAGGCTACAGGGGTGGCAATCAGCCCCAGCATTTT.

The V and J genes are TRBV5-8 and TRBJ1-5; no clear D. This CDR3 has 15 amino acids. Germline assignment: CDR1 SGHTS and CDR2 YDEGEE. Trimming removed 2 bases at V and 2 bases at J, with 11 bases between. CDR3 protein: CASSFGVTGNQPQHF. CDR3 bases: TGTGCCAGCAGCTTCGGGGTAACCGGCAATCAGCCCCAGCATTTT.

J is TRBJ1-5 and V is TRBV6-1, with D uncertain. Trimming took off 2 bases at V and 5 bases at J, with 7 bases between the two ends. The V gene's germline CDR1 is MNHNS and CDR2 SASEGT. The CDR3 spans 13 residues. CDR3 DNA: TGTGCCAGCAGTGAACTCAGTCATCAGCCCCAGCATTTT. Its translation: CASSELSHQPQHF.

The chain joins TRBV19 to TRBJ1-1; D perhaps matches TRBD1 (6 bases). The V gene lost 9 bases and the J gene lost 1 base, with 12 bases spanning the gap. The germline V gene encodes CDR1 LNHDA and CDR2 SQIVND (reference sequence). CDR3 length equals 13 residues. The CDR3 spells CASKLDRNTEAFF. The CDR3 nucleotides read TGTGCCAGCAAACTGGACAGGAACACTGAAGCTTTCTTT.

The gene calls are TRBV19 and TRBJ2-1, with a weak D call TRBD2 (5 bases). Germline V CDR1 and CDR2: LNHDA, SQIVND (reference sequence). This CDR3 is built from 15 residues. V lost 5 bases and J lost 6, with 17 bases in between. The CDR3 loop reads CASSFQLGALNEQFF. In DNA, the CDR3 is TGTGCCAGTAGTTTTCAACTAGGAGCCCTCAATGAGCAGTTCTTC.

The V and J genes are TRBV28 and TRBJ1-2; 11 bases agree with TRBD1. The CDR3 is made up of 15 amino acids. Losses at the gene ends were 5 bases for V and 4 bases for J; bases not matched to a gene: 6. The V gene's germline CDR1 is MDHEN and CDR2 SYDVKM. DNA of the CDR3: TGTGCCAGCAGTGGCCCCGGGACAGGGGGCTATGGCTACACCTTC. It yields the protein CASSGPGTGGYGYTF.

V and J are TRBV12-5 and TRBJ2-1, with 7 bases lining up with TRBD2. Losses at the gene ends were 6 bases for V and 8 bases for J; bases not matched to a gene: 13. The CDR3 length is 15 residues. Per the germline V gene, CDR1 is LGHNT and CDR2 is FRNRAP. CDR3 sequence reads: CASGEGAGRLDEQFF. In DNA form, the CDR3 reads TGTGCTAGTGGGGAGGGAGCGGGGCGACTCGATGAGCAGTTCTTC.

Only one count was recorded for this clone. This rearrangement joins TRBV7-7 to TRBJ2-1; no reliable D call. The CDR3 runs to 15 residues. CDR1 is SSHAT and CDR2 is FNYEAQ in the germline V gene (reference sequence). V lost 3 bases and J 0 bases, leaving 9 bases between the germline ends. Here the CDR3 reads CASSLGSSSYNEQFF. CDR3 sequence (DNA): TGTGCCAGCAGCTTGGGCTCCAGCTCCTACAATGAGCAGTTCTTC.

This chain connects TRBV7-3 to TRBJ2-1, with 9 positions matching TRBD2. The CDR3 is 14 amino acids. The V gene end was trimmed by 6 bases and the J gene end by 6 bases; junction bases not matched to a gene: 6. CDR1 SGHTA and CDR2 FQGTGA come from the germline V gene. Here the CDR3 DNA reads TGTGCCAGCAGTTTAGCGGGAGATTCCAATGAGCAGTTCTTC. Encoded protein: CASSLAGDSNEQFF.

The chain couples TRBV7-9 to TRBJ1-1, with a tentative D call TRBD1 (6 bases). Trimming took off 1 base at V and 1 base at J, with 10 bases between the two ends. This CDR3 has 15 residues. Germline CDR1 and CDR2: SEHNR and FQNEAQ (reference sequence). CDR3 loop: CASSLDLGANTEAFF. In DNA, the CDR3 is TGTGCCAGCAGCTTAGATCTGGGGGCGAACACTGAAGCTTTCTTT. The full variable domain, with the rest looked up from reference TRBV7-9 and TRBJ1-1, is DTGVSQNPRHKITKRGQNVTFRCDPISEHNRLYWYRQTLGQGPEFLTYFQNEAQLEKSRLLSDRFSAERPKGSFSTLEIQRTEQGDSAMYLCASSLDLGANTEAFFGQGTRLTVV.

The chain has TRBV28 and TRBJ2-3; possibly TRBD1 for D (5 bases). The length of the CDR3 is 16 residues. Germline CDR1 MDHEN, CDR2 SYDVKM. V was trimmed by 6 bases and J by 5 bases, leaving 21 bases between them. This CDR3 is CASSTKTMGRGDTQYF. In DNA, the CDR3 is TGTGCCAGCAGCACCAAGACCATGGGAAGGGGAGATACGCAGTATTTT.

The chain combines TRBV7-3 with TRBJ2-3, with D possibly matching TRBD1 (6 bases). The V end was cut by 5 bases, the J end by 5 bases, with 20 bases between. The CDR3 covers 16 residues. Germline assignment: CDR1 SGHTA and CDR2 FQGTGA. The DNA for the CDR3 is TGTGCCAGCAGCAGCCCAACAACCCCAGGGGAAGATACGCAGTATTTT. Amino acids: CASSSPTTPGEDTQYF. The entire variable domain, with the rest obtained from reference TRBV7-3 and TRBJ2-3, is as follows: GAGVSQTPSNKVTEKGKYVELRCDPISGHTALYWYRQSLGQGPEFLIYFQGTGAADDSGLPNDRFFAVRPEGSVSTLKIQRTERGDSAVYLCASSSPTTPGEDTQYFGPGTRLTVL.

The J gene is TRBJ2-7, the V gene TRBV27; maybe TRBD1 (6 bases). This CDR3 comprises 15 residues. Trimming cost V 6 bases and J 2 bases, with 17 bases left between them. Germline CDR1 is MNHEY and CDR2 is SMNVEV (reference sequence). The chain's CDR3 is CASSPSDRSAYEQYF. CDR3 DNA sequence: TGTGCCAGCAGCCCCTCCGACAGGTCCGCCTACGAGCAGTACTTC.

The chain employs TRBV6-5 and TRBJ2-7, with a weak D call TRBD1 (5 bases). Germline loops: CDR1 MNHEY, CDR2 SVGAGI. This CDR3 region has 14 residues. Between the trimmed V and J ends, which lost 4 bases and 0 bases, there was a span of 10 bases. CDR3 nucleotides: TGTGCCAGCAGTTTGACAGTTACCTCCTACGAGCAGTACTTC. This encodes CASSLTVTSYEQYF.

This clone was observed once. This chain connects TRBV5-5 to TRBJ2-3; 9 nucleotides line up with TRBD1. The CDR3 contains 15 residues. Losses at the gene ends were 4 bases for V and 3 bases for J; bases not matched to a gene: 6. Germline assignment: CDR1 SGHKS and CDR2 YYEKEE (reference sequence). The DNA for the CDR3 is TGTGCCAGCAGCGCCGGGACAGGGTTGACAGATACGCAGTATTTT. Translating it yields CASSAGTGLTDTQYF.

The chain employs TRBV7-9 and TRBJ2-4; 8 nucleotides align to TRBD1. J was trimmed by 3 bases and V by 2 bases; bases with no gene match: 3. The CDR3 length is 15 residues. In germline, CDR1 is SEHNR, CDR2 FQNEAQ (reference sequence). CDR3 protein: CASSLPTGGKNIQYF. The DNA for the CDR3 is TGTGCCAGCAGCTTACCTACAGGGGGCAAAAACATTCAGTACTTC.

This clone was detected once. This sequence joins TRBV5-4 and TRBJ2-3; 8 positions agree with TRBD1. V trimming: 4 bases; J trimming: 1 base; junction bases outside the gene matches: 5. Germline assignment: CDR1 SGHNT and CDR2 YYREEE (reference sequence). The CDR3 sequence is 15 residues long. Written as DNA, the CDR3 is TGTGCCAGCAGCACCGACAGGGGTGGCACAGATACGCAGTATTTT. Protein product: CASSTDRGGTDTQYF.

The CDR3 spells CASSPPGTDTQYF. The CDR3 region has the DNA TGTGCCAGCTCCCCTCCGGGGACAGATACGCAGTATTTT. The rearrangement links TRBV18 to TRBJ2-3; maybe TRBD2 (5 bases). The CDR3 runs to 13 residues. V was shortened by 6 bases and J by 3 bases, with 10 bases between the two germline ends. Germline V lookup: CDR1 KGHSH, CDR2 LQKENI.

V and J are TRBV23-1 and TRBJ1-2; 7 bases align to TRBD1. TRBV23-1 is labeled an ORF, and its function is uncertain. Germline trimming cut 4 bases from V and 3 bases from J; bases unmatched to any gene: 11. The CDR3 totals 16 residues. CDR3 DNA sequence: TGCGCCAGCAGTCCCTCTCTAATACAGGGGCACTATGGCTACACCTTC. Amino acid sequence: CASSPSLIQGHYGYTF.